This T cell receptor beta chain was recorded in a study of T cells in Graves' hyperthyroidism and ophthalmopathy (dated by TCRdb to the late 2010s). About the investigation overall: Peripheral blood was collected at initial diagnosis, before any treatment. TCR V-J signatures able to tell the groups apart were searched for in a discovery cohort of 90 to 100 patients, of whom 43 had Graves' ophthalmopathy and under 65 had stable Graves' hyperthyroidism. Whether ophthalmopathy could be predicted prospectively was tested in an independent validation cohort made up of 18 to 20 hyperthyroidism patients plus 17 patients who later progressed to ophthalmopathy. The 85 to 100 discovery patients were divided at random into training and test sets in a 7:3 ratio. The study also compared thyroid tissue and blood T-cell repertoires from five or six Graves' hyperthyroidism patients. After sampling, hyperthyroidism patients received methimazole starting at 30 mg daily, and ophthalmopathy patients received high-dose intravenous methylprednisolone. TCR Vbeta CDR3 sequencing of fewer than 150 peripheral blood samples (approximately 44 ophthalmopathy, 75 to 80 hyperthyroidism and roughly 17 progressor patients) is reported in the paper.

A distance of 14 bases separates the germline ends of V and J, which lose 2 bases and 4 bases respectively. The germline V gene sets CDR1 to ENHRY and CDR2 to SYGVKD. Its CDR3 holds 15 amino acids, cysteine through phenylalanine. Of all the DNA, just the CDR3 is kept, 45 bases in frame from base 1. The TCR beta CDR3 regions were amplified from the RNA transcripts. The TCR CDR3 was subjected to a first round of RT-PCR using the HTBI primer set and the Qiagen OneStep RT-PCR kit. Libraries were constructed in a second round of multiplex PCR, after which size selection and purification were carried out. Sequencing of the libraries was done on an Illumina HiSeq2000 using paired-end 100 bp reads. On the study's bioinformatics: SOAPnuke was used to process the raw data, throwing out any read that contained adapters or uncalled bases, had a mean Phred below 15, or lacked an exact constant-primer or identifier match. High-quality paired reads were merged with COPE v1.2.5, and unique nucleotide sequences were defined as clonotypes. MiTCR v1.1 was used to align the clonotypes against IMGT TRBV, TRBD and TRBJ reference segments. Analysis was restricted to V-J combinations with a frequency above 0.0001, which covered 98% to 99.2% of repertoires. The TCS score was defined as F50 (clonal expansion) divided by E x V (chaos), with BLOSUM62-based TCRdist calculated between CDR3 peptides within each V-J. Welch's t-statistics and random forest reduced fewer than 600 V-J features to around 14, which were used in a naive Bayes classifier (R e1071). TCRdb's own reprocessing of the public reads used fastp at Q25 and MiXCR and kept productive beta chains. Entries that share a CDR3 protein sequence are merged under the most common genes and DNA. Here the V and J calls rest on TCRdb's processing, not on the authors' analysis. Counted in this sample were 300,000 to 450,000 distinct CDR3 sequences; about 15% of them appeared once. The ten largest clones capture more than 9.5% of the sample.

Overall results and qualifications from the work: In validation, progression to ophthalmopathy was predicted by the model with about 70% sensitivity and about 72% specificity, a median of roughly six months before onset. Most expanded thyroid clonotypes (frequency above 0.001) were also detected in blood, suggesting blood repertoires may reflect thyroid immune responses. In cross-validation, a model built on a 13 V-J signature told ophthalmopathy apart from stable hyperthyroidism with approximately 91% sensitivity and roughly 81% specificity, and in testing the same model reached 80%/75%. No statistical method was used to set the sample size in advance, and investigators knew the group allocation.

Graves' hyperthyroidism was defined as stable when no progression to ophthalmopathy occurred over 18 months of follow-up. Hyperthyroidism patients were newly diagnosed, had a disease duration of under 2 months, and were aged 18 to 65 years. Exclusion was applied to patients with uncontrolled infections, other autoimmune diseases, pregnancy or lactation. Diagnoses were based on clinical symptoms, serum thyroxine and TRAb, thyroid ultrasound and orbital computed tomography. Ficoll-Paque density gradient centrifugation was used to isolate PBMCs from 8 to 10 ml of fresh peripheral blood. Trizol reagent was used to extract total RNA, and RNA quality was then checked on an Agilent 2100 Bioanalyzer. Worth noting for this clonotype: The antigen it recognizes is unknown. No clone much larger than this one lies a single base away; base qualities are absent.

Specimen: blood. Recombination joined TRBV10-3 with TRBJ1-2, with no confident D gene call. The receptor was isolated from an older woman with Graves' hyperthyroidism. CDR3 loop: CAISEGLGSSYGYTF. The sequence in DNA is TGTGCCATCAGTGAGGGCTTGGGGTCGAGCTATGGCTACACCTTC.